The TCR beta chain described here comes from a study of OX40 agonist ivuxolimab in advanced cancers. Study-wide findings and caveats: Antigen specificity remained undetermined for the expanded peripheral T cells. Doses of 0.1 to 3.0 mg/kg were accompanied by clonal expansion of CD4+ and CD8+ blood T cells by week 6.

Trimming took 0 bases from V and 6 from J, leaving 9 bases between them. The CDR3 is made up of 13 amino acids. From germline, CDR1 is SGDLS and CDR2 YYNGEE. This table comes from immunoSEQ multiplex PCR, and its TCRdb copy is limited to in-frame clones, with some not included. The sample holds just over 40,000 clones, approximately 84% seen once. With baseline, cycle 4 day 1, and cycle 7 day 1 as timepoints, blood was sampled. As to this clone: Antigen unknown.

The TCR sequence derives from an adult with an advanced solid tumor such as melanoma, head and neck, liver or kidney cancer. The material sequenced was CD4+ or CD8+ T cells sorted from blood, taken in a trial of the OX40 agonist ivuxolimab. The chain has TRBV9 and TRBJ1-2; unclear D gene. The CDR3 is CASSVAGMDGYTF. In nucleotides, the CDR3 is TGTGCCAGCAGCGTAGCAGGAATGGATGGCTACACCTTC. Together with reference TRBV9 and TRBJ1-2, the CDR3 gives the full variable domain: DSGVTQTPKHLITATGQRVTLRCSPRSGDLSVYWYQQSLDQGLQFLIQYYNGEERAKGNILERFSAQQFPDLHSELNLSSLELGDSALYFCASSVAGMDGYTFGSGTRLTVV.